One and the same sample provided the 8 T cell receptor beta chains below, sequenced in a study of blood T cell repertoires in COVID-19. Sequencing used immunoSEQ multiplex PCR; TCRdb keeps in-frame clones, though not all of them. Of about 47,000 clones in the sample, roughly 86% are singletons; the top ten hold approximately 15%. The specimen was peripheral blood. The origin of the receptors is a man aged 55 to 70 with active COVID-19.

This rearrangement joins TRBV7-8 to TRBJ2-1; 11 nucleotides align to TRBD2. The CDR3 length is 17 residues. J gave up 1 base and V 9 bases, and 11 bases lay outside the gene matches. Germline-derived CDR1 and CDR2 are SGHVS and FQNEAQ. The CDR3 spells CARVLAGESRSYNEQFF. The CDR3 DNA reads TGTGCCAGGGTACTAGCGGGAGAAAGTCGGTCCTACAATGAGCAGTTCTTC. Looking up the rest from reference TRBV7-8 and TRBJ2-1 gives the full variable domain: GAGVSQSPRYKVAKRGQDVALRCDPISGHVSLFWYQQALGQGPEFLTYFQNEAQLDKSGLPSDRFFAERPEGSVSTLKIQRTQQEDSAVYLCARVLAGESRSYNEQFFGPGTRLTVL.

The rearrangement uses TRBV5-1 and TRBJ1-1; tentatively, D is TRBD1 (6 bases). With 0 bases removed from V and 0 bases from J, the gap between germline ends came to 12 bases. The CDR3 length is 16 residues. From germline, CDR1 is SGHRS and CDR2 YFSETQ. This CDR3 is CASSLVGATMNTEAFF. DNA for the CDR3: TGCGCCAGCAGCTTGGTGGGGGCTACCATGAACACTGAAGCTTTCTTT.

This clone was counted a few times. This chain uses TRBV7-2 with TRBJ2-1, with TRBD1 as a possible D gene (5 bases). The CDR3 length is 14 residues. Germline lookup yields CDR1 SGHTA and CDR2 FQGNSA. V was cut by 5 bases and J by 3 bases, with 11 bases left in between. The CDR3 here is CASSVGPDYNEQFF. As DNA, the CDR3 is TGTGCCAGCAGCGTGGGGCCGGACTACAATGAGCAGTTCTTC.

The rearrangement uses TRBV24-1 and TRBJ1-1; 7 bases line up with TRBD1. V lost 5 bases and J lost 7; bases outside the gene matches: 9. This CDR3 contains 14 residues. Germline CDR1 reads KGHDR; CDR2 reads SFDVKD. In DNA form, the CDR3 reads TGTGCCACCAGTGGTGGGGGCAGGGGGTTTGAAGCTTTCTTT. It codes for CATSGGGRGFEAFF.

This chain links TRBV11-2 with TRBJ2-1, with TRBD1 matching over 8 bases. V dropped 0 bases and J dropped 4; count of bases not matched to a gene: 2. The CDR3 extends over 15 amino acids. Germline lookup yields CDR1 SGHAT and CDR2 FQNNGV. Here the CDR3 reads CASSLEGQGYNEQFF. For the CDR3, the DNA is TGTGCCAGCAGCTTAGAAGGACAGGGTTACAATGAGCAGTTCTTC.

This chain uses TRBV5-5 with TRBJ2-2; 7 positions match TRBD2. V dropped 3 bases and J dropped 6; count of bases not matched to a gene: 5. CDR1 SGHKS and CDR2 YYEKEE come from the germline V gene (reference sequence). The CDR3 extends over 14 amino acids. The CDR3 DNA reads TGTGCCAGCAGCTCTACTAGCGCCCCCGGGGAGCTGTTTTTT. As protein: CASSSTSAPGELFF.

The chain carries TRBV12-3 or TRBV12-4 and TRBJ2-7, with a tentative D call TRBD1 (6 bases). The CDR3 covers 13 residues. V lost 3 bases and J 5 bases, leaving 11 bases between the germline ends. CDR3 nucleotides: TGTGCCAGCAGTTTCTTACAGGGAGACGAGCAGTACTTC. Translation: CASSFLQGDEQYF.

The CDR3 DNA reads as TGTGCCAGCAGTACTTTGGGCCTCTCCTACGAGCAGTACTTC. This sequence encodes CASSTLGLSYEQYF. This chain uses TRBV6-1 with TRBJ2-7; D gene uncertain. The CDR3 spans 14 residues. Trimming stripped 5 bases from V and 0 bases from J, with 11 bases between. Germline CDR1 and CDR2: MNHNS and SASEGT.